Listed here are 2 T cell receptor beta chains from one sample, sequenced in a study of blood T cell repertoires in COVID-19. Method: immunoSEQ multiplex PCR; TCRdb's copy keeps in-frame clones and lacks some. Of 70,000 or so clones in the sample, 60% to 85% are singletons; the top ten hold around a fifth. Sequencing was done on a sample of peripheral blood. The source of these receptors is a man in his 70s with acute or convalescent COVID-19.

This rearrangement joins TRBV6-6 to TRBJ2-7; 8 bases are shared with TRBD2. V gave up 6 bases and J gave up 0 bases; unmatched junction bases: 7. The CDR3 contains 15 residues. In germline, CDR1 is MNHNY, CDR2 SVGAGI (reference sequence). CDR3 DNA: TGTGCCAGCAGGTCCCTTAGCGGGAACTCCTACGAGCAGTACTTC. It encodes CASRSLSGNSYEQYF.

This rearrangement joins TRBV6-1 to TRBJ1-6; D may be TRBD1 (5 bases). Trimming shortened V by 2 bases and J by 10 bases, and 15 bases separated the two germline ends. This CDR3 region has 15 residues. Germline V gene lookup returns CDR1 MNHNS and CDR2 SASEGT. CDR3 DNA sequence: TGTGCCAGCAGTGAACGGGGGATTGGGGGATCACCCCTCCACTTT. It specifies CASSERGIGGSPLHF.